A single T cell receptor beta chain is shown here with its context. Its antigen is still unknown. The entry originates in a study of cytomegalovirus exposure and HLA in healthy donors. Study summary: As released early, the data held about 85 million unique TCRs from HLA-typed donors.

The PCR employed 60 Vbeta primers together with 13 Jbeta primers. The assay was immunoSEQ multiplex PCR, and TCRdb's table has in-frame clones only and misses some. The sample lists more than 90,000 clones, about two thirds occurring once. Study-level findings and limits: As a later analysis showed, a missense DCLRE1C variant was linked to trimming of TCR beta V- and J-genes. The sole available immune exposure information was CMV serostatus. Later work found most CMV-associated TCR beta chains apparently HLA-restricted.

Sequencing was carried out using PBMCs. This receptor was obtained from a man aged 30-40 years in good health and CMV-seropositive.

The CDR3 coding sequence is TGTGCCAGCAGCGGGGACAGGGGCGATACGCAGTATTTT. This encodes CASSGDRGDTQYF. The V gene is TRBV2, the J gene TRBJ2-3; 10 bases match TRBD1. The junction had 3 bases not matched to a gene; V was cut back by 6 bases and J by 6 bases. The CDR3 runs to 13 residues. Germline-derived CDR1 and CDR2 are SNHLY and FYNNEI.